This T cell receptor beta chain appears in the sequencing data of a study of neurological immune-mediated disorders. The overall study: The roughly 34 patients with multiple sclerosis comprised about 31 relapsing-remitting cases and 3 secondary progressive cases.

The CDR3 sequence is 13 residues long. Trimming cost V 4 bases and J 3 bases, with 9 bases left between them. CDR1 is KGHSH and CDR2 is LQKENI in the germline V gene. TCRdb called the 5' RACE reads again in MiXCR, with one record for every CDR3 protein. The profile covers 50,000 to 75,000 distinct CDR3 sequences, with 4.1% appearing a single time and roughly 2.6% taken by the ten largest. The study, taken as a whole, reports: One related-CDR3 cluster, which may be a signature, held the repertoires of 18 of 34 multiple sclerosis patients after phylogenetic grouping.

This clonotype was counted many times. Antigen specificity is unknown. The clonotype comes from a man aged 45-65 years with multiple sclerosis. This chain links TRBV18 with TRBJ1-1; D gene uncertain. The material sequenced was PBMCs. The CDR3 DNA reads TGTGCCAGCTCACTGACTAGTGACACTGAAGCTTTCTTT. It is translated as CASSLTSDTEAFF.